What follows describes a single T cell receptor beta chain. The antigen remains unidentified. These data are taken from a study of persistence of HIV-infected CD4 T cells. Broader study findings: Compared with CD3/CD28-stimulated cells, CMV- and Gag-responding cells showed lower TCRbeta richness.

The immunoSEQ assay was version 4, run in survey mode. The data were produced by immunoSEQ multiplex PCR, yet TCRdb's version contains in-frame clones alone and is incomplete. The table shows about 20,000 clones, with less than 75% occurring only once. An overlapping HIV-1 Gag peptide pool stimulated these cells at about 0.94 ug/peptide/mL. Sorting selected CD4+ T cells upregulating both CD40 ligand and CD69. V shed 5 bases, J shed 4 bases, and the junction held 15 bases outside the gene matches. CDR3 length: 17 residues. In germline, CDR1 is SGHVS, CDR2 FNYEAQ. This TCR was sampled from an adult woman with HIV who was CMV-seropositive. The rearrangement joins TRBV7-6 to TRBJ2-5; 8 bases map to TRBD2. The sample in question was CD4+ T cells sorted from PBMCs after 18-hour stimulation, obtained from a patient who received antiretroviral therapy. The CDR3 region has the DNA TGTGCCAGCAGCCCAGCGACTAGCGTACGGGATTTAGAGACCCAGTACTTC. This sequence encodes CASSPATSVRDLETQYF.